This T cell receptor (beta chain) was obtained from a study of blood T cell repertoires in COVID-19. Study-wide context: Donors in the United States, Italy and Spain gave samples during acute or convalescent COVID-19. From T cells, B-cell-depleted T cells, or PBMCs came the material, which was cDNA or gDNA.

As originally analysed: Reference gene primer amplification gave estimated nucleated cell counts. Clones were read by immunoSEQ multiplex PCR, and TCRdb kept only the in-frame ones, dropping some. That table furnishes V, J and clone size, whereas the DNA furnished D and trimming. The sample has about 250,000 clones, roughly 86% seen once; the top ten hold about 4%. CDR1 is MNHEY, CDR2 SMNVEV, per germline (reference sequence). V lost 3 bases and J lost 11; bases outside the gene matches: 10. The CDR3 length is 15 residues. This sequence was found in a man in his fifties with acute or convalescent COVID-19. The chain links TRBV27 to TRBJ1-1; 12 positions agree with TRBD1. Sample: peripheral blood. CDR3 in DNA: TGTGCCAGCAGTTTCCGGGACAGGGGGCTATCGGGTGCTTTCTTT. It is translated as CASSFRDRGLSGAFF.